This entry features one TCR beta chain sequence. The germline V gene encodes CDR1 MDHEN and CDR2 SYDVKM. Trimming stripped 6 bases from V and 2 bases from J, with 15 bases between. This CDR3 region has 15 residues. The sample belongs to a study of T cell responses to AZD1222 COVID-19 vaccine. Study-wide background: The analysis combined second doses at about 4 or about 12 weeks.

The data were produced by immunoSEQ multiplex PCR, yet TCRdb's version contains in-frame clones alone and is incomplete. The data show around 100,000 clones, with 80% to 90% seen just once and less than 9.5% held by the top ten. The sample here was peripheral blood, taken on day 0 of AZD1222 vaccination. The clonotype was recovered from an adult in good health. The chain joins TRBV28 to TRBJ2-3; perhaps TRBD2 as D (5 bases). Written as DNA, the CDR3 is TGTGCCAGCAGCCTCGGGGTGGGTTACACAGATACGCAGTATTTT. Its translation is CASSLGVGYTDTQYF.